This entry features one T cell receptor beta chain sequence. Data came from immunoSEQ multiplex PCR; TCRdb stores just in-frame clones and leaves some out. The sample carries 98,000 or so clones, 95% recorded once. The data stem from a study of technical replicates of blood from several donors. Germline assignment: CDR1 SGDLS and CDR2 YYNGEE. Trimming at V came to 3 bases and at J to 3 bases, leaving 4 bases not matched to a gene. The CDR3 is 14 amino acids. This chain joins TRBV9 and TRBJ2-3; the match to TRBD2 covers 7 bases. Material: T cells isolated from PBMCs. This sequence was found in a human donor in good health. The chain's CDR3 is CASSASGLTDTQYF. The CDR3 DNA follows: TGTGCCAGCAGCGCTAGCGGATTAACAGATACGCAGTATTTT.